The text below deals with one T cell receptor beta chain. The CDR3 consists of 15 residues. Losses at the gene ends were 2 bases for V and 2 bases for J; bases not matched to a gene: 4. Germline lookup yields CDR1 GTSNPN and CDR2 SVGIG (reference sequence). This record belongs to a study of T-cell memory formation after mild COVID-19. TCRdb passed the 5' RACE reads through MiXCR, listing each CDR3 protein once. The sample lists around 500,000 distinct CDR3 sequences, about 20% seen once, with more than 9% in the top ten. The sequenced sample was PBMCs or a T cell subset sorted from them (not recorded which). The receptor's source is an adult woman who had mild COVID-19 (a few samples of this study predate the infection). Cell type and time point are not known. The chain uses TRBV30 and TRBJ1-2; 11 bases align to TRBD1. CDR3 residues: CAWSTWDRGNYGYTF. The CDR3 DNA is TGTGCCTGGAGTACCTGGGACAGGGGGAACTATGGCTACACCTTC.